This T cell receptor (beta chain) was identified in a study of T cells in tuberculosis. Background on the study: Samples predate treatment or fall within its first 7 days.

Time point described: new active TB diagnosis, blood taken before or within 7 days of starting treatment. This clone has only one observation. Here immunoSEQ multiplex PCR was the method, and the copy in TCRdb shows in-frame clones only, minus some. The profile shows roughly 34,000 clones, 70% to 90% of them singletons. Source: PBMCs, taken at tuberculosis diagnosis. The clonotype originates from an adult with tuberculosis.

The CDR3 DNA reads as TGTGCCAGCAGTTCCACGACAGGGCACGGAAACACCATATATTTT. This encodes CASSSTTGHGNTIYF. This rearrangement joins TRBV28 to TRBJ1-3, with 7 nucleotides matching TRBD1. J gave up 4 bases and V 4 bases, and 7 bases lay outside the gene matches. There are 15 residues in the CDR3. CDR1 and CDR2 (germline): MDHEN, SYDVKM. The full variable domain, completed using reference TRBV28 and TRBJ1-3, is DVKVTQSSRYLVKRTGEKVFLECVQDMDHENMFWYRQDPGLGLRLIYFSYDVKMKEKGDIPEGYSVSREKKERFSLILESASTNQTSMYLCASSSTTGHGNTIYFGEGSWLTVV.